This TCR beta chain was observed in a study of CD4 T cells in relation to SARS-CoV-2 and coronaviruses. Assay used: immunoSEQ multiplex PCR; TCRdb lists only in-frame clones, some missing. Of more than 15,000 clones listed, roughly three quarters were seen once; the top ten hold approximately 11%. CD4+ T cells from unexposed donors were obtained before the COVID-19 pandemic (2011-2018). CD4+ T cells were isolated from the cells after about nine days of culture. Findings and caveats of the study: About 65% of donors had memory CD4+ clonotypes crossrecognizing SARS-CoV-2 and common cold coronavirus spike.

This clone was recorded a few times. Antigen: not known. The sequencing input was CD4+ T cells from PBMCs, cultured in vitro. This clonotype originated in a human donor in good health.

For the CDR3, the DNA is TGTGCCAGCTCACCCCGGACAGGCCTGATCGGCGGGGAGCTGTTTTTT. Amino acids: CASSPRTGLIGGELFF. The rearrangement links TRBV18 to TRBJ2-2; 7 nucleotides line up with TRBD1. Trimming took 3 bases from V and 7 from J; bases not matched to a gene: 11. The CDR3 runs to 16 residues. CDR1 and CDR2 from the germline V gene are KGHSH and LQKENI.